This entry features one T cell receptor beta chain sequence. Antigen unknown. The data were taken from a study of T cell repertoires in cytomegalovirus infection. About the research overall: In public TCR beta signatures, there were indications of both CMV infection and matching HLA type. Study-wide results and caveats: Within the response measured ex vivo, HLA-C-restricted CMV-specific TCR beta clonotypes were dominant.

With 11 bases removed from V and 0 bases from J, the gap between germline ends came to 22 bases. The germline gives CDR1 SNHLY, CDR2 FYNNEI. The CDR3 runs to 16 residues. TCRdb recomputed calls from the reads with MiXCR, one row per CDR3 protein. The sample has about 46,000 distinct CDR3 sequences, 20% seen once. This sequence joins TRBV2 and TRBJ1-1; perhaps TRBD1 as D (5 bases). The sequence was collected from a human donor in good health (CMV status not recorded). Some clones in this sample may be carry-over from other donors' samples. Sequencing used PBMCs, sequenced either directly or after in vitro stimulation (not recorded which). CDR3: CAGRGGLRRLNTEAFF. In nucleotides, the CDR3 is TGTGCCGGTCGGGGGGGTTTAAGGAGGTTGAACACTGAAGCTTTCTTT.